Below are 3 T cell receptor beta chains sequenced from a single sample in a study of identical twins' blood T cells (dated by TCRdb to 2012 to 2014). Libraries were constructed by 5' RACE. Sequencing was carried out with an Illumina Genome Analyzer IIx. Starting from the raw public reads, TCRdb applied fastp trimming at Q25, assembled clones with MiXCR and retained in-frame beta chains. Each entry is one CDR3 protein sequence, shown with its most common DNA and genes. Recorded for this sample are a few hundred thousand distinct CDR3 sequences; roughly 27% of them occurred a single time. Around 5.6% of the sample comes from the top ten. The material sequenced was PBMCs. These receptor sequences come from a woman aged 18-50 years in good health.

This clonotype was seen only a few times. This rearrangement joins TRBV20-1 to TRBJ1-2; the D is unclear. V lost 4 bases to trimming and J lost 4 bases, with 7 bases between them. The germline V gene encodes CDR1 DFQATT and CDR2 SNEGSKA (reference sequence). The CDR3 covers 11 residues. The CDR3 DNA reads as TGCAGTGCTATGGACGTCTATGGCTACACCTTC. Its translation is CSAMDVYGYTF.

The chain carries TRBV21-1 and TRBJ2-7; the table's D call, TRBD1, was not checked against the DNA. TRBV21-1 is described as a pseudogene. The CDR3 consists of 17 residues. CDR3 sequence: CASSKGARGQWFDEQYF. DNA of the CDR3: TGTGCCAGCAGCAAAGGTGCCAGGGGTCAGTGGTTCGACGAGCAGTACTTC.

A few counts support this clonotype. The J gene is TRBJ1-1, the V gene TRBV29-1; D is perhaps TRBD1 (5 bases). Germline V lookup: CDR1 SQVTM, CDR2 ANQGSEA. Trimming cost V 6 bases and J 11 bases, with 19 bases left between them. This CDR3 is 12 amino acids long. The chain's CDR3 is CSVTGTVGDAFF. Here the CDR3 DNA reads TGCAGCGTGACTGGGACGGTCGGGGACGCTTTCTTT.